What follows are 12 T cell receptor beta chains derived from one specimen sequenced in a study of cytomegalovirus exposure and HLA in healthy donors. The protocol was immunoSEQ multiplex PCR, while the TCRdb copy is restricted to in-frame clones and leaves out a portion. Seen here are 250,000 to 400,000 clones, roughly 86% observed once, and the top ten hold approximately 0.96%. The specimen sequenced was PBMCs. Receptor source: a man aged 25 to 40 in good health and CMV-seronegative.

The CDR3 DNA is TGTGCCAGCGGGATTCGACGGGGGGACAGGGAGGGCGGCTATGGCTACACCTTC. This encodes CASGIRRGDREGGYGYTF. The chain is built from TRBV11-2 and TRBJ1-2; 9 bases line up with TRBD1. The length of the CDR3 is 18 residues. The V gene's germline CDR1 is SGHAT and CDR2 FQNNGV. V lost 8 bases, J lost 4 bases, and 20 bases stayed unmatched.

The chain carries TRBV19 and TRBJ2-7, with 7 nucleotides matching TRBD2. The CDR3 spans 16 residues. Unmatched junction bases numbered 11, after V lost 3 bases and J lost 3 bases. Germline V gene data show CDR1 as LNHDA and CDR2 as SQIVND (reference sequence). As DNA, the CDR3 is TGTGCCAGTAGTATTGGGACCGGGACTACCAGCTACGAGCAGTACTTC. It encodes CASSIGTGTTSYEQYF.

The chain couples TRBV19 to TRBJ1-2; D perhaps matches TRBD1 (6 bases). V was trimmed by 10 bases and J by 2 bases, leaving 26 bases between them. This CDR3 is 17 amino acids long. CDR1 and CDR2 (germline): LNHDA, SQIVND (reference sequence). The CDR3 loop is CATSKRGEQGLNYGYTF. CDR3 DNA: TGTGCCACCAGCAAACGGGGGGAGCAGGGGTTAAACTATGGCTACACCTTC.

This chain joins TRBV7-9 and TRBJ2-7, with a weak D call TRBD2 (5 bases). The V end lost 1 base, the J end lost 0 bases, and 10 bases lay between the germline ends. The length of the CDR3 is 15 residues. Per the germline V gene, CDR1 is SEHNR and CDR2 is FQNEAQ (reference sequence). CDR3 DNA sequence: TGTGCCAGCAGCTTAGGCGACTATACCTCCTACGAGCAGTACTTC. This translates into CASSLGDYTSYEQYF. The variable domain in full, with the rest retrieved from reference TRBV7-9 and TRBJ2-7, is DTGVSQNPRHKITKRGQNVTFRCDPISEHNRLYWYRQTLGQGPEFLTYFQNEAQLEKSRLLSDRFSAERPKGSFSTLEIQRTEQGDSAMYLCASSLGDYTSYEQYFGPGTRLTVT.

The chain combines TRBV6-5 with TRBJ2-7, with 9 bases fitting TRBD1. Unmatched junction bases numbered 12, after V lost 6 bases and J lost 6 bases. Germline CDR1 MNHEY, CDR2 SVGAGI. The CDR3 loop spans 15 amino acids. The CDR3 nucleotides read TGTGCCAGCAGCCCACCCGGAGGACAGGGGCGCGAGCAGTACTTC. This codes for CASSPPGGQGREQYF.

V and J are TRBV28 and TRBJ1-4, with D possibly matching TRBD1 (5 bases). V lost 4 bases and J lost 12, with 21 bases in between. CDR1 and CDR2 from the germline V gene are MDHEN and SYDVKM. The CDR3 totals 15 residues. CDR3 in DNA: TGTGCCAGCAGTTGGGGGGGAGCCCCCCCGAGGGAACTGTTTTTT. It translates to CASSWGGAPPRELFF.

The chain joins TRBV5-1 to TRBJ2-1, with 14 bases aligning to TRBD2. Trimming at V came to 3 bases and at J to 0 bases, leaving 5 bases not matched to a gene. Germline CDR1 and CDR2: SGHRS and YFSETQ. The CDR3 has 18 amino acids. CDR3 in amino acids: CASSYGLAGGLSYNEQFF. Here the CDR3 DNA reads TGCGCCAGCAGCTACGGACTAGCGGGGGGTCTCTCCTACAATGAGCAGTTCTTC.

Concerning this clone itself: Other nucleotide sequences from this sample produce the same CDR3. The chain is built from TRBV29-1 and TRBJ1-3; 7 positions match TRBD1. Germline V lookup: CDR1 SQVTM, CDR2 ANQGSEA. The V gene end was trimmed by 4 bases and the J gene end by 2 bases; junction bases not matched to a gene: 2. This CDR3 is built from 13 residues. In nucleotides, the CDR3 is TGCAGCGTTGGACAGGGCACTGGAAACACCATATATTTT. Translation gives CSVGQGTGNTIYF.

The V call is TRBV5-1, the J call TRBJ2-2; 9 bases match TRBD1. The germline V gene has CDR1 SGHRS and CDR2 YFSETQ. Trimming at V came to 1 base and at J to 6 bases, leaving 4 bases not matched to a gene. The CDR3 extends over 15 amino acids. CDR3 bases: TGCGCCAGCAGCTTGAGGACAGGGGCGCCCGGGGAGCTGTTTTTT. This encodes CASSLRTGAPGELFF.

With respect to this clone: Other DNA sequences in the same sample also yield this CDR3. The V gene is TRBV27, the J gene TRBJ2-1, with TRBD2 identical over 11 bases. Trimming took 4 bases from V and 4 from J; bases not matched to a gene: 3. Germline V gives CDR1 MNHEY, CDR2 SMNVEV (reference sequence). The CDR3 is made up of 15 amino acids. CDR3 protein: CASSSLAGGYNEQFF. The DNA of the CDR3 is TGTGCCAGCAGTTCGCTAGCGGGGGGTTACAATGAGCAGTTCTTC.

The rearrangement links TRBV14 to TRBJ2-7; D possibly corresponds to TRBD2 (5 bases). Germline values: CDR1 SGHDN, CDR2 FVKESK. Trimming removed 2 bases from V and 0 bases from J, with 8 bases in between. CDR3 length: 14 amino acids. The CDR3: CASSQKRSSYEQYF. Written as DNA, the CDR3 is TGTGCCAGCAGCCAAAAGCGGAGCTCCTACGAGCAGTACTTC.

In DNA, the CDR3 is TGTGCCAGCAGCGGGGGAAAAGGGGGAGCAGGGGGCCGAAACATTCAGTACTTC. It yields the protein CASSGGKGGAGGRNIQYF. J is TRBJ2-4 and V is TRBV7-9; 8 nucleotides align to TRBD1. The V and J ends lost 5 bases and 6 bases, in that order; junction bases with no gene match: 18. This CDR3 comprises 18 residues. From germline, CDR1 is SEHNR and CDR2 FQNEAQ (reference sequence).